The rows below give T cell receptor beta chains drawn from one sample of a study of Ad26.COV2.S vaccination and SARS-CoV-2 variants. Generated by immunoSEQ multiplex PCR, the TCRdb table keeps only in-frame clones and is missing some. The table has about 250,000 clones, approximately 88% seen once. The sample was peripheral blood, taken in a trial of Ad26.COV2.S vaccine versus placebo. These receptor sequences come from a person between 18 and 59 years old who received the Ad26.COV2.S COVID-19 vaccine or a placebo. CDR3s include the opening cysteine and the closing phenylalanine or tryptophan. The order of the fields is CDR3 DNA, CDR3 protein, clone size, CDR3 length, J gene, V gene, D gene. A D gene is named only where the DNA matches it firmly. Only part of the rows carry a size: once, few, many, or a class if the clone is expanded.

TGTGCCAGCGGCAGTGTTCGGGGGGCCACTGAAGCTTTCTTT CASGSVRGATEAFF many 14 TRBJ1-1 TRBV7-2 .
TGTGCCAGCAGTTCGGGAGCCTACGAGCAGTACTTC CASSSGAYEQYF . 12 TRBJ2-7 TRBV28 .
TGCGCCAGCAGCTTGAGAGGGACAGCCTCCTACGAGCAGTACTTC CASSLRGTASYEQYF . 15 TRBJ2-7 TRBV5-1 TRBD1
TGTGCCAGCAGCTTAGGGGTGCCAGGGAACGTGGATCAGCCCCAGCATTTT CASSLGVPGNVDQPQHF . 17 TRBJ1-5 TRBV7-9 .
TGTGCCAGCAGTCAACAGGGGTATTCACCCCTCCACTTT CASSQQGYSPLHF few 13 TRBJ1-6 TRBV7-9 TRBD1
TGTGCCAGCAGCGCGGGCCAACGGGGGTACACCGGGGAGCTGTTTTTT CASSAGQRGYTGELFF . 16 TRBJ2-2 TRBV5-6 .
TGCAGTGCTAGTGTAAGGGGTTTTCCAGCTTTCTTT CSASVRGFPAFF . 12 TRBJ1-1 TRBV20-1 .
TGTGCCGCGACCCGGGGATACACCGGGGAGCTGTTTTTT CAATRGYTGELFF few 13 TRBJ2-2 TRBV15 .
TGTGCCAGCAGCCACGACAGAACTGAAGCTTTCTTT CASSHDRTEAFF . 12 TRBJ1-1 TRBV6-2/TRBV6-3 .
TGTGCCTCACTCACCGGGACAGGAGCCCAAGAGCAGTACTTC CASLTGTGAQEQYF . 14 TRBJ2-7 TRBV10-3 TRBD1
TGCAGTGCACGGGCTAACTATGGCTACACCTTC CSARANYGYTF . 11 TRBJ1-2 TRBV20-1 .
TGCGCCAGCAGCCTAGGGGGGGGCTCCTACAATGAGCAGTTCTTC CASSLGGGSYNEQFF once 15 TRBJ2-1 TRBV4-3 .
TGTGCCAGCAGCGCAGACTGGACAGGGGACGCAGATACGCAGTATTTT CASSADWTGDADTQYF . 16 TRBJ2-3 TRBV9 TRBD1
TGTGCCAGTAGTCCTAGCGGGAGAGGGAATGAGCAGTTCTTC CASSPSGRGNEQFF . 14 TRBJ2-1 TRBV19 TRBD2
TGCGCCAGCAGCCAAGGGTTTCGGGAGACCCAGTACTTC CASSQGFRETQYF once 13 TRBJ2-5 TRBV4-3 .
TGTGCCAGCAGCTTAGCCTCGGGGGGGGTTAACTATGGCTACACCTTC CASSLASGGVNYGYTF once 16 TRBJ1-2 TRBV7-2 .
TGTGCCACCAGCAGAGATTTAGGGCTAGCGGGAGCCGGCACCGGGGAGCTGTTTTTT CATSRDLGLAGAGTGELFF . 19 TRBJ2-2 TRBV15 TRBD2
TGTGCCAGCAGTGTACTGACTTCTATCCCGGAGAATGAGCAGTTCTTC CASSVLTSIPENEQFF . 16 TRBJ2-1 TRBV6-1 .
TGCAGCGTTGTGGGGGCGCGAGTTCGAGAGACCCAGTACTTC CSVVGARVRETQYF . 14 TRBJ2-5 TRBV29-1 .
TGCAGCGTTGTGAGTCTGGGAGGGGGCCTCACAGATACGCAGTATTTT CSVVSLGGGLTDTQYF few 16 TRBJ2-3 TRBV29-1 .
TGTGCCAGTAGTACCCAGGGAGGAGGCTACACCTTC CASSTQGGGYTF . 12 TRBJ1-2 TRBV19 .
TGCGCCAGCAGCTCGGTAGGGACCACTAGCGGGGCCAACTACAATGAGCAGTTCTTC CASSSVGTTSGANYNEQFF . 19 TRBJ2-1 TRBV5-1 TRBD2
TGCGCCAGCAGCGGCCGAACTTTCTTCAACACAGATACGCAGTATTTT CASSGRTFFNTDTQYF few 16 TRBJ2-3 TRBV4-1 .
TGTGCCAGCAGCTTCCTACTGGGGACTTCCTATGGCTACACCTTC CASSFLLGTSYGYTF . 15 TRBJ1-2 TRBV6-2/TRBV6-3 .
TGTGCCAGTAGCAAAACCGAAGGGACAGCCTCTGGAAACACCATATATTTT CASSKTEGTASGNTIYF . 17 TRBJ1-3 TRBV19 TRBD1
TGTGCCAGCAGCTTGCTCCGGAGCCAAGAGACCCAGTACTTC CASSLLRSQETQYF . 14 TRBJ2-5 TRBV5-5 .
TGTGCCTGGAGTCCCGGGGCCAACGTCCTGACTTTC CAWSPGANVLTF . 12 TRBJ2-6 TRBV30 .
TGTGCCAGCAGCTTGGCCGTGGGTGATGAAAAACTGTTTTTT CASSLAVGDEKLFF . 14 TRBJ1-4 TRBV5-5 .
TGCAGCGTTGGTGGGCTAGCGGGTGACACCGGGGAGCTGTTTTTT CSVGGLAGDTGELFF . 15 TRBJ2-2 TRBV29-1 TRBD2
TGTGCCAGCAGTTTTTTGGGTGATAATGAAAAACTGTTTTTT CASSFLGDNEKLFF . 14 TRBJ1-4 TRBV27 .
TGTGCCAGCAGTTACCAAAGACAGCGGGGCCCCAATCAGCCCCAGCATTTT CASSYQRQRGPNQPQHF . 17 TRBJ1-5 TRBV6-2/TRBV6-3 .
TGCGCCAGCAGCTTAGAAACAGATACGCAGTATTTT CASSLETDTQYF . 12 TRBJ2-3 TRBV5-1 .
TGTGCCAGCAGCCGGGGACTGATGAACACTGAAGCTTTCTTT CASSRGLMNTEAFF . 14 TRBJ1-1 TRBV5-6 .
TGTGCCAGCAGCTCCTTAGCGGGAGATTTAGATACGCAGTATTTT CASSSLAGDLDTQYF . 15 TRBJ2-3 TRBV7-3 TRBD2
TGTGCCAGCAGCCCACCTACTAGCGGGAACACCGGGGAGCTGTTTTTT CASSPPTSGNTGELFF . 16 TRBJ2-2 TRBV11-3 TRBD2
TGTGCCAGCAGCTTAAATGCGGGGGGACACAATGAGCAGTTCTTC CASSLNAGGHNEQFF once 15 TRBJ2-1 TRBV7-9 TRBD2
TGTGCTTCCGGACAGGGGGCGCATTCACCCCTCCACTTT CASGQGAHSPLHF . 13 TRBJ1-6 TRBV30 TRBD1
TGTGCCAGCAGCGACTTAGCGGATAGCACAGATACGCAGTATTTT CASSDLADSTDTQYF . 15 TRBJ2-3 TRBV7-3 .
TGCGCCAGCAGCTTTTCCCAGGCCGGGGAGCTGTTTTTT CASSFSQAGELFF . 13 TRBJ2-2 TRBV5-1 .
TGTGCCAGCAGCGTAGTTAACAGACCCTTGAACACTGAAGCTTTCTTT CASSVVNRPLNTEAFF once 16 TRBJ1-1 TRBV9 .
TGTGCCAGCAGATCTCAACCGAACACCGGGGAGCTGTTTTTT CASRSQPNTGELFF . 14 TRBJ2-2 TRBV6-4 .
TGTGCCAGCAGTTACGTAGGACTAGCGGGGGGGACAGAGACCCAGTACTTC CASSYVGLAGGTETQYF . 17 TRBJ2-5 TRBV6-2/TRBV6-3 TRBD2
TGTGCCATCAGTGAGGGGAGTACCTCTGGCGAGCAGTACTTC CAISEGSTSGEQYF . 14 TRBJ2-7 TRBV10-3 .
TGTGCCAGCAGTTTAAGGGGCCACGAGCAGTACTTC CASSLRGHEQYF . 12 TRBJ2-7 TRBV28 .
TGCGCCAGCAGCAGAACAAGTTACAAAAACATTCAGTACTTC CASSRTSYKNIQYF . 14 TRBJ2-4 TRBV10-1 .